These 8 T cell receptor beta chains originate from one sample sequenced in a study of cytomegalovirus exposure and HLA in healthy donors. The PCR employed 60 Vbeta primers together with 13 Jbeta primers. TCRdb's table, derived via immunoSEQ multiplex PCR, lists solely in-frame clones and lacks some. The profile covers about 190,000 clones, with 79% appearing a single time and roughly 1.6% taken by the ten largest. Sequenced input: PBMCs. Every receptor here comes from a woman aged 18 to 35 in good health and CMV-seronegative.

V gene TRBV6-1 combines with J gene TRBJ1-1; the D gene is possibly TRBD1 (5 bases). Germline V gene data show CDR1 as MNHNS and CDR2 as SASEGT. Trimming left V 7 bases short and J 6 bases short, with 15 bases between. CDR3 length equals 13 residues. In nucleotides, the CDR3 is TGTGCCAGCACGACAGAGGTCCCCCCTGAAGCTTTCTTT. Its protein is CASTTEVPPEAFF.

This clone turned up a few times. Germline and junction disagree at one end, which may indicate a read error. The chain is built from TRBV28 and TRBJ2-1; 8 bases fit TRBD2. This CDR3 is built from 15 residues. The germline CDR1 and CDR2 sequences are MDHEN and SYDVKM. Written as DNA, the CDR3 is TGTGCCAGTAGTTTAATACTAGCGGAAGAGAATGAGCAGTTCTTC. As protein: CASSLILAEENEQFF. The full variable domain, rest sourced from reference TRBV28 and TRBJ2-1, is DVKVTQSSRYLVKRTGEKVFLECVQDMDHENMFWYRQDPGLGLRLIYFSYDVKMKEKGDIPEGYSVSREKKERFSLILESASTNQTSMYLCASSLILAEENEQFFGPGTRLTVL.

V is TRBV5-5 and J is TRBJ2-7; TRBD2 matches 10 bases. The CDR3 contains 15 residues. Germline V gives CDR1 SGHKS, CDR2 YYEKEE (reference sequence). The V segment lost 5 bases and the J segment 4 bases; nucleotides outside the gene matches: 9. CDR3 bases: TGTGCCAGCAGGACCGCTATGGGACTAGCGTACGAGCAGTACTTC. Translated, it gives CASRTAMGLAYEQYF.

The CDR3 sequence is CASSFQTLVSGNTIYF. As DNA, the CDR3 is TGTGCCAGCAGCTTCCAAACGCTAGTCTCTGGAAACACCATATATTTT. The genes are TRBV7-9 and TRBJ1-3, with D uncertain. Germline values: CDR1 SEHNR, CDR2 FQNEAQ (reference sequence). V dropped 3 bases and J dropped 0 bases, with 12 bases sitting between them. This CDR3 comprises 16 residues.

This clone appeared a few times. The chain is built from TRBV9 and TRBJ2-3, with TRBD2 matching 9 bases. With 4 bases clipped from V and 0 bases from J, the junction kept 6 bases outside the gene matches. CDR1 SGDLS and CDR2 YYNGEE come from the germline V gene. The CDR3 loop spans 16 amino acids. The CDR3 loop reads CASSHRLADSTDTQYF. The CDR3 nucleotides are TGTGCCAGCAGCCACCGACTAGCGGATAGCACAGATACGCAGTATTTT.

This chain joins TRBV6-6 and TRBJ2-7; D might be TRBD1 (5 bases). Trimming shortened V by 7 bases and J by 2 bases, and 9 bases separated the two germline ends. The CDR3 loop spans 12 amino acids. CDR1 MNHNY and CDR2 SVGAGI come from the germline V gene (reference sequence). CDR3 in amino acids: CASTAGTYEQYF. The CDR3 region has the DNA TGTGCCAGCACCGCAGGGACCTACGAGCAGTACTTC.

The chain combines TRBV27 with TRBJ2-7; possible D gene TRBD2, 5 bases. Trimming removed 8 bases from V and 4 bases from J, with 15 bases in between. This CDR3 is 13 amino acids long. Germline CDR1 MNHEY, CDR2 SMNVEV (reference sequence). DNA of the CDR3: TGTGCCAGCCAACCGACTAACCGGTACGAGCAGTACTTC. This encodes CASQPTNRYEQYF.

This clone was found once. The chain has TRBV23-1 and TRBJ1-2; 8 bases line up with TRBD1. TRBV23-1 has ORF status, its function being uncertain. The CDR3 is 16 amino acids. V shed 4 bases, J shed 4 bases, and the junction held 11 bases outside the gene matches. The CDR3 region has the DNA TGCGCCAGCAGTCCCGGGCGGGACAGGTCGCTCTATGGCTACACCTTC. This translates into CASSPGRDRSLYGYTF.